This is a list of T cell receptor beta chains from one sample in a study of OX40 agonist ivuxolimab in advanced cancers. Data came from immunoSEQ multiplex PCR; TCRdb stores just in-frame clones and leaves some out. The repertoire includes about 15,000 clones, 70% to 75% of them detected once, and around 29% sits in the top ten. The sample consisted of CD4+ or CD8+ T cells sorted from blood, taken in a trial of the OX40 agonist ivuxolimab. Receptors originate from an adult with an advanced solid tumor such as melanoma, head and neck, liver or kidney cancer. CDR3s include the opening cysteine and the closing phenylalanine or tryptophan. The D gene is left open where the match is weak. Part of the rows lack a size; the others show once, few, many or a class for expanded clones.

J,size,D,V,CDR3,DNA
TRBJ2-1,-,-,TRBV11-2,CASSSGPRDEQFF,TGTGCCAGCAGCTCCGGCCCTAGGGATGAGCAGTTCTTC
TRBJ2-1,-,TRBD2,TRBV6-1,CASATTSAYNEQFF,TGTGCCAGCGCCACCACTAGCGCCTACAATGAGCAGTTCTTC
TRBJ2-7,-,-,TRBV19,CASSINREAYEQYF,TGTGCCAGTAGTATAAACAGGGAGGCCTACGAGCAGTACTTC
TRBJ2-3,-,TRBD1,TRBV6-1,CASSEAEQGADTQYF,TGTGCCAGCAGTGAAGCCGAGCAGGGGGCAGATACGCAGTATTTT
TRBJ1-2,-,TRBD1,TRBV7-2,CASSLSGTGRYGYTF,TGTGCCAGCAGCTTGAGCGGGACAGGGAGGTATGGCTACACCTTC
TRBJ2-3,-,TRBD2,TRBV5-6,CASSSSGKTDTQYF,TGTGCCAGCAGTTCTAGCGGGAAAACAGATACGCAGTATTTT
TRBJ2-7,-,-,TRBV18,CASSPLDRAYEQYF,TGTGCCAGCTCACCACTGGACAGAGCCTACGAGCAGTACTTC
TRBJ2-4,-,-,TRBV5-6,CASSRDKLKNIQYF,TGTGCCAGCAGCCGCGACAAGTTAAAAAACATTCAGTACTTC
TRBJ2-2,-,-,TRBV7-5,CVRSPEPSGRSGELFF,TGTGTCAGAAGCCCGGAACCTAGCGGGAGGTCCGGGGAGCTGTTTTTT
TRBJ1-1,-,-,TRBV7-7,CASSFGGSRNTEAFF,TGTGCCAGCAGCTTCGGGGGTTCTCGAAACACTGAAGCTTTCTTT
TRBJ2-7,-,TRBD1,TRBV19,CASSIGQGETYEQYF,TGTGCCAGTAGTATTGGACAGGGGGAGACATACGAGCAGTACTTC
TRBJ2-3,-,-,TRBV7-3,CASSYGGRATDTQYF,TGTGCCAGCAGCTATGGCGGGCGGGCCACAGATACGCAGTATTTT
TRBJ1-4,-,TRBD1,TRBV10-2,CASSATGTNEKLFF,TGCGCCAGCAGCGCGACAGGGACAAATGAAAAACTGTTTTTT
TRBJ2-2,-,-,TRBV6-4,CATSPANTGELFF,TGTGCCACCTCCCCAGCGAACACCGGGGAGCTGTTTTTT
TRBJ2-1,few,-,TRBV11-3,CASSLENWNEQFF,TGTGCCAGCAGCTTAGAAAATTGGAATGAGCAGTTCTTC
TRBJ2-7,medium-sized,TRBD2,TRBV5-4,CASSLLPSGSINEQYF,TGTGCCAGCAGCTTGCTCCCTAGCGGGAGTATCAACGAGCAGTACTTC
TRBJ2-1,-,-,TRBV27,CASSFRGLYNEQFF,TGTGCCAGCAGTTTCAGGGGTCTCTACAATGAGCAGTTCTTC
TRBJ1-4,-,-,TRBV7-6,CASSPALGEKLFF,TGTGCCAGCAGCCCAGCTTTGGGAGAAAAACTGTTTTTT
TRBJ2-1,few,TRBD2,TRBV27,CASSLTSGVLRGFF,TGTGCCAGCAGTTTAACTAGCGGGGTATTAAGGGGGTTCTTC
TRBJ2-1,-,-,TRBV5-1,CASSSRVSNEQFF,TGCGCCAGCAGCTCCCGCGTTAGCAATGAGCAGTTCTTC
TRBJ2-2,medium-sized,TRBD2,TRBV7-8,CASSLASGRANTGELFF,TGTGCCAGCAGCTTAGCTAGTGGGAGGGCCAACACCGGGGAGCTGTTTTTT
TRBJ2-1,-,TRBD2,TRBV7-3,CASSLLAGAGNEQFF,TGTGCCAGCAGCTTGCTAGCGGGAGCGGGAAATGAGCAGTTCTTC
TRBJ1-4,-,-,TRBV5-1,CASSLGQGGEKLFF,TGCGCCAGCAGCTTAGGCCAGGGTGGTGAAAAACTGTTTTTT
TRBJ2-1,-,TRBD1,TRBV7-9,CASSPMDRPYNEQFF,TGTGCCAGCAGCCCTATGGACAGGCCCTACAATGAGCAGTTCTTC
TRBJ2-2,-,TRBD1,TRBV5-4,CASSLIGQGNTGELFF,TGTGCCAGCAGCTTAATCGGACAGGGGAACACCGGGGAGCTGTTTTTT
TRBJ2-1,medium-sized,TRBD2,TRBV7-9,CASSLLAGGLNEQFF,TGTGCCAGCAGCTTACTAGCGGGAGGGCTAAATGAGCAGTTCTTC
TRBJ1-6,-,-,TRBV28,CASVTGITSYNSPLHF,TGTGCCAGCGTAACAGGGATCACCTCCTATAATTCACCCCTCCACTTT
TRBJ1-4,-,-,TRBV7-9,CASSSQTGSEKLFF,TGTGCCAGCAGTTCGCAAACGGGTAGTGAAAAACTGTTTTTT
TRBJ1-2,-,-,TRBV25-1,CASSEYRQVGYGYTF,TGTGCCAGCAGTGAATATAGACAGGTTGGCTATGGCTACACCTTC
TRBJ1-1,few,-,TRBV6-6,CASGLHTEAFF,TGTGCCTCCGGACTGCACACTGAAGCTTTCTTT
TRBJ2-1,-,TRBD2,TRBV28,CASSFRTRTWDEQFF,TGTGCCAGCAGTTTTCGGACTAGGACTTGGGATGAGCAGTTCTTC
TRBJ1-4,-,-,TRBV27,CASSPPRGSVNNEKLFF,TGTGCCAGCAGTCCTCCCCGGGGGAGTGTGAATAATGAAAAACTGTTTTTT
TRBJ2-3,-,-,TRBV5-6,CASSLEALTDTQYF,TGTGCCAGCAGCTTGGAGGCCCTCACCGATACGCAGTATTTT
TRBJ1-5,-,-,TRBV5-1,CASSLEGSYSNQPQHF,TGCGCCAGCAGCCTTGAAGGATCTTATAGCAATCAGCCCCAGCATTTT
TRBJ2-7,-,-,TRBV6-6,CASSSPDGLYEQYF,TGTGCCAGCAGTTCCCCGGACGGTTTATACGAGCAGTACTTC
TRBJ2-3,-,-,TRBV7-3,CASSLGSTDTQYF,TGTGCCAGCAGCTTAGGATCCACAGATACGCAGTATTTT
TRBJ2-7,few,-,TRBV18,CASSVPNRDEQYF,TGTGCCAGCTCAGTGCCAAATCGGGACGAGCAGTACTTC
TRBJ2-7,-,-,TRBV25-1,CASSYRPYEQYF,TGTGCCAGCAGTTATCGACCCTACGAGCAGTACTTC
TRBJ2-7,-,-,TRBV11-2,CASSLGPGSSYEQYF,TGTGCCAGCAGCTTAGGCCCAGGGAGCTCCTACGAGCAGTACTTC
TRBJ1-3,medium-sized,TRBD1,TRBV19,CASSKGQGRDTIYF,TGTGCCAGTAGTAAGGGACAGGGCAGGGACACCATATATTTT
TRBJ1-2,-,TRBD1,TRBV9,CASSPTGRGDYGYTF,TGTGCCAGCAGCCCGACCGGCAGGGGGGACTATGGCTACACCTTC
TRBJ1-6,-,-,TRBV19,CASSSQGRGNSPLHF,TGTGCCAGTAGTTCACAGGGTCGAGGGAATTCACCCCTCCACTTT
TRBJ2-7,-,TRBD2,TRBV19,CASSIWGGYEQYF,TGTGCCAGTAGTATATGGGGAGGGTACGAGCAGTACTTC
TRBJ2-1,-,TRBD2,TRBV7-9,CASTPGGTSVSEQFF,TGTGCCAGCACCCCGGGGGGGACTAGCGTTAGTGAGCAGTTCTTC
TRBJ2-1,few,-,TRBV10-3,CAISEPGKGGSEQFF,TGTGCCATCAGTGAGCCGGGAAAAGGGGGTAGTGAGCAGTTCTTC
TRBJ2-3,-,-,TRBV7-6,CASSLWDRVAGGADTQYF,TGTGCCAGCAGCTTATGGGACAGGGTAGCGGGAGGCGCAGATACGCAGTATTTT
TRBJ2-1,-,TRBD2,TRBV9,CASSVDLAGYNEQFF,TGTGCCAGCAGCGTTGACCTAGCGGGTTACAATGAGCAGTTCTTC
TRBJ1-1,-,-,TRBV21-1,CASSKAEGTEAFF,TGTGCCAGCAGCAAAGCGGAGGGCACTGAAGCTTTCTTT
TRBJ2-7,-,TRBD1,TRBV5-1,CASSLWGQTEQYF,TGCGCCAGCAGCTTGTGGGGACAGACCGAGCAGTACTTC
TRBJ1-1,-,-,TRBV4-1,CASSQVTQTGAFF,TGCGCCAGCAGCCAAGTTACTCAGACGGGGGCTTTCTTT